This T cell receptor beta chain emerged from a study of T cell responses to AZD1222 COVID-19 vaccine. Study details: Second doses that came at about 4 or about 12 weeks were put together. Findings and limits, study-wide: No repertoire was sampled before or during the peak T cell response, only after it. Across the whole spike, CD4 TCRs peaked at regions 160-218 and 743-854.

Measured with immunoSEQ multiplex PCR; TCRdb has only the in-frame clones, and not every one. Here the sample spans 200,000 or so clones, around 92% being singletons. In the case of this clone: Its antigen is currently unknown.

The CDR3 runs 13 residues. The ends were cut back, 3 bases at V and 4 bases at J, with 9 bases in the middle. Per germline, CDR1 MDHEN and CDR2 SYDVKM. Sequenced material: peripheral blood, taken on day 0 of AZD1222 vaccination. The chain uses TRBV28 and TRBJ1-1; tentative D call: TRBD1 (5 bases). The source of this sequence is an adult in good health. CDR3 loop: CASSLGLSTEAFF. The CDR3 nucleotides read TGTGCCAGCAGTTTGGGGCTATCCACTGAAGCTTTCTTT.